This TCR beta chain is from a study of blood T cell repertoires in COVID-19. Study background: The United States, Italy and Spain supplied acute and convalescent COVID-19 samples. T cells, B-cell-depleted T cells, or PBMCs supplied cDNA or gDNA.

V dropped 3 bases and J dropped 4 bases, with 17 bases sitting between them. This CDR3 region has 15 residues. Looked up from germline, CDR1 is SGHRS and CDR2 is YFSETQ. In this sample, this clone turned up a few times. Per the original methods: Estimates of nucleated cell counts were drawn from the amplification of reference gene primers. Generated by immunoSEQ multiplex PCR, the TCRdb table keeps only in-frame clones and is missing some. V and J calls and clone size are as listed in that table; D and trimming were resolved from the DNA. The repertoire holds about 180,000 clones, with 80% to 90% as singletons.

This receptor was taken from a human donor with active or convalescent COVID-19. The donor label of this sample is uncertain. The chain couples TRBV5-1 to TRBJ2-7, with D perhaps TRBD2 (5 bases). Material: peripheral blood. CDR3 sequence: CASSSAGGLFYEQYF. The DNA of the CDR3 is TGCGCCAGCAGCTCGGCGGGTGGGCTTTTTTACGAGCAGTACTTC.